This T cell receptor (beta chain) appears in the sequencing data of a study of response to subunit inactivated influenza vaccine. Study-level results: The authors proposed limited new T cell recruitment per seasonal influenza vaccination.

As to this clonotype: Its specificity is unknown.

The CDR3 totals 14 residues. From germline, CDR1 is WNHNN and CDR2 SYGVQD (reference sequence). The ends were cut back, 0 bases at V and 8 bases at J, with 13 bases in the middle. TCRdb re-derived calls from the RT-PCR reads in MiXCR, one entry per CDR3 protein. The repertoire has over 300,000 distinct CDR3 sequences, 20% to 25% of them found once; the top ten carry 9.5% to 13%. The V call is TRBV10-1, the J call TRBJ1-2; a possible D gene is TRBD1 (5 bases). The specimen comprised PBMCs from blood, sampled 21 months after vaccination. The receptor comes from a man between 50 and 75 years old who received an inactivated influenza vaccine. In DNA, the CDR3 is TGCGCCAGCAGTGAGTCGAGGGGCGGCGGGGGCTACACCTTC. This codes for CASSESRGGGGYTF.